Following are 27 T cell receptor beta chains from one sample sequenced in a study of cytotoxic CD8 clonotypes in ibrutinib-treated CLL. Generated by immunoSEQ multiplex PCR, the TCRdb table keeps only in-frame clones and is missing some. The sample lists approximately 120,000 clones, roughly 80% occurring once. The material was PBMCs, obtained after 24 months of ibrutinib treatment. The receptor set was obtained from a human donor with chronic lymphocytic leukemia.

This chain joins TRBV2 and TRBJ1-3, with D perhaps TRBD1 (5 bases). In germline, CDR1 is SNHLY, CDR2 FYNNEI. Deletions cut 10 bases from V and 0 bases from J, with 16 bases between. The CDR3 has 15 residues. The CDR3 sequence is CATEPGPRSGNTIYF. The CDR3 DNA reads as TGTGCCACCGAACCGGGACCGCGCTCTGGAAACACCATATATTTT.

V is TRBV6-5 and J is TRBJ1-2; D unresolved. The CDR3 runs to 14 residues. Germline-derived CDR1 and CDR2 are MNHEY and SVGAGI. V gave up 6 bases and J gave up 0 bases, with 11 bases separating them. Here the CDR3 DNA reads TGTGCCAGCAGCCCCGACAAGACTAACTATGGCTACACCTTC. It specifies CASSPDKTNYGYTF.

CDR3 sequence: CASSYSASGEYIQYF. The CDR3 coding sequence is TGTGCCAGCAGTTACTCGGCTAGCGGTGAATACATTCAGTACTTC. The chain employs TRBV6-5 and TRBJ2-4, with 7 positions matching TRBD2. CDR1 MNHEY and CDR2 SVGAGI come from the germline V gene. V shed 0 bases, J shed 8 bases, and the junction held 7 bases outside the gene matches. The CDR3 is 15 residues long.

The V call is TRBV7-9, the J call TRBJ1-1; D not certain. Trimming took 3 bases from V and 0 from J, leaving 5 bases between them. The CDR3 totals 13 residues. CDR1 is SEHNR and CDR2 is FQNEAQ in the germline V gene (reference sequence). The CDR3 reads CASSFYMNTEAFF. The CDR3, as DNA: TGTGCCAGCAGCTTTTACATGAACACTGAAGCTTTCTTT.

The CDR3 reads CAWSLDNTGELFF. The CDR3 DNA is TGTGCCTGGAGTCTGGATAACACCGGGGAGCTGTTTTTT. The chain couples TRBV30 to TRBJ2-2; D is undetermined. The V gene's germline CDR1 is GTSNPN and CDR2 SVGIG (reference sequence). Trimming shortened V by 2 bases and J by 2 bases, and 6 bases separated the two germline ends. CDR3 length: 13 amino acids. Drawing the rest from reference TRBV30 and TRBJ2-2, the complete variable domain is SQTIHQWPATLVQPVGSPLSLECTVEGTSNPNLYWYRQAAGRGLQLLFYSVGIGQISSEVPQNLSASRPQDRQFILSSKKLLLSDSGFYLCAWSLDNTGELFFGEGSRLTVL.

This clone came up once. The chain links TRBV5-4 to TRBJ2-3; D may be TRBD1 (5 bases). CDR1 SGHNT and CDR2 YYREEE come from the germline V gene (reference sequence). There are 15 residues in the CDR3. Between the trimmed V and J ends, which lost 4 bases and 6 bases, there was a span of 18 bases. CDR3 DNA sequence: TGTGCCAGCAGCCCGGTAGGGGCACTCAGGGATACGCAGTATTTT. It is translated as CASSPVGALRDTQYF.

This chain uses TRBV7-3 with TRBJ2-3; tentatively, D is TRBD1 or TRBD2 (5 bases each). Germline lookup yields CDR1 SGHTA and CDR2 FQGTGA. The CDR3 runs to 14 residues. The V gene lost 4 bases and the J gene lost 2 bases, with 10 bases spanning the gap. The chain's CDR3 is CASSSGTYTDTQYF. CDR3 bases: TGTGCCAGCAGCTCGGGGACCTACACAGATACGCAGTATTTT.

V gene TRBV9 combines with J gene TRBJ1-2, with TRBD1 identical over 7 bases. The CDR3 loop spans 13 amino acids. J lost 8 bases, V lost 3 bases, and 7 bases had no gene match. Germline V gene data show CDR1 as SGDLS and CDR2 as YYNGEE. In DNA, the CDR3 is TGTGCCAGCAGCGAACAGGGGCAAGGCGGCTACACCTTC. This encodes CASSEQGQGGYTF.

This clone has only a few counts. The chain couples TRBV19 to TRBJ1-1, with D perhaps TRBD1 (6 bases). The V gene's germline CDR1 is LNHDA and CDR2 SQIVND (reference sequence). The V end was cut by 4 bases, the J end by 6 bases, with 24 bases between. The CDR3 sequence is 17 residues long. The CDR3 is CASSNVVGGRGGPEAFF. As DNA, the CDR3 is TGTGCCAGTAGTAATGTGGTCGGTGGCAGGGGAGGACCTGAAGCTTTCTTT.

The chain couples TRBV6-6 to TRBJ2-1; D is perhaps TRBD2 (7 bases). Germline loops: CDR1 MNHNY, CDR2 SVGAGI (reference sequence). Trimming pared 6 bases from V and 5 bases from J, leaving 17 bases between. The CDR3 is 15 amino acids. The CDR3 sequence is CASRIGPGGNNEQFF. The CDR3 DNA reads as TGTGCCAGCAGGATCGGACCGGGGGGCAACAATGAGCAGTTCTTC.

This clone was seen a few times. This chain joins TRBV5-4 and TRBJ1-6; D unresolved. There are 14 residues in the CDR3. The V end lost 4 bases, the J end lost 9 bases, and 14 bases lay between the germline ends. Germline loops: CDR1 SGHNT, CDR2 YYREEE (reference sequence). CDR3 nucleotides: TGTGCCAGCAGCCCTGATCCCTACCGTTCACCCCTCCACTTT. Amino acids: CASSPDPYRSPLHF. Full variable domain (rest looked up from reference TRBV5-4 and TRBJ1-6): ETGVTQSPTHLIKTRGQQVTLRCSSQSGHNTVSWYQQALGQGPQFIFQYYREEENGRGNFPPRFSGLQFPNYSSELNVNALELDDSALYLCASSPDPYRSPLHFGNGTRLTVT.

V and J are TRBV11-2 and TRBJ2-2; D remains unclear. CDR1 SGHAT and CDR2 FQNNGV come from the germline V gene. The V gene lost 5 bases and the J gene lost 4 bases, with 5 bases spanning the gap. The CDR3 is made up of 12 amino acids. CDR3 coding DNA: TGTGCCAGCAGCCAAGGCACCGGGGAGCTGTTTTTT. Protein: CASSQGTGELFF.

This chain links TRBV6-1 with TRBJ2-7; D is perhaps TRBD1 (5 bases). V lost 3 bases, J lost 3 bases, and 12 bases lay in between. Germline V gives CDR1 MNHNS, CDR2 SASEGT. This CDR3 is 14 amino acids long. The CDR3 protein is CASSELGDSYEQYF. The CDR3, as DNA: TGTGCCAGCAGTGAGCTTGGAGACAGCTACGAGCAGTACTTC.

This chain joins TRBV7-6 and TRBJ2-3, with 9 bases matching TRBD2. This CDR3 comprises 15 residues. In germline, CDR1 is SGHVS, CDR2 FNYEAQ. After removal of 0 bases from V and 4 bases from J, the junction contained 2 bases not matched to a gene. CDR3 region: CASSLARTSADTQYF. CDR3 nucleotide sequence: TGTGCCAGCAGCTTAGCGCGGACTAGCGCAGATACGCAGTATTTT.

The chain joins TRBV7-9 to TRBJ1-1, with TRBD1 identical over 9 bases. After removal of 8 bases from V and 6 bases from J, the junction contained 16 bases not matched to a gene. The CDR3 sequence is 16 residues long. Germline CDR1 SEHNR, CDR2 FQNEAQ (reference sequence). CDR3 residues: CASLNPSTGGDSEAFF. The CDR3 nucleotides are TGTGCCAGCTTAAATCCGTCGACAGGGGGTGATTCTGAAGCTTTCTTT.

J is TRBJ1-1 and V is TRBV4-2, with D uncertain. This CDR3 comprises 14 residues. Germline CDR1 is LGHNA and CDR2 is YNFKEQ. The V end lost 0 bases, the J end lost 0 bases, and 5 bases lay between the germline ends. DNA for the CDR3: TGTGCCAGCAGCCAAGACCCCCTGAACACTGAAGCTTTCTTT. Translated: CASSQDPLNTEAFF.

The chain has TRBV19 and TRBJ2-5, with TRBD2 identical over 7 bases. The length of the CDR3 is 15 residues. The ends lost 1 base at V and 1 base at J; junction bases unmatched: 3. Germline V lookup: CDR1 LNHDA, CDR2 SQIVND (reference sequence). The CDR3 DNA reads TGTGCCAGTAGTATAGGGGGGGGAACCCAAGAGACCCAGTACTTC. This codes for CASSIGGGTQETQYF.

The genes are TRBV9 and TRBJ2-2; 7 bases align to TRBD2. Germline trimming cut 5 bases from V and 2 bases from J; bases unmatched to any gene: 3. Germline V lookup: CDR1 SGDLS, CDR2 YYNGEE. The CDR3 extends over 14 amino acids. DNA of the CDR3: TGTGCCAGCAGGACGGGGGGAAACACCGGGGAGCTGTTTTTT. This codes for CASRTGGNTGELFF.

The chain is built from TRBV19 and TRBJ1-2; unclear D gene. Germline CDR1 reads LNHDA; CDR2 reads SQIVND (reference sequence). V dropped 7 bases and J dropped 6 bases, with 12 bases sitting between them. The CDR3 runs 12 residues. The CDR3 coding sequence is TGTGCCAGTACCCGCGCCCGTGATGGCTACACCTTC. This codes for CASTRARDGYTF. The variable domain in full, with the rest retrieved from reference TRBV19 and TRBJ1-2, is DGGITQSPKYLFRKEGQNVTLSCEQNLNHDAMYWYRQDPGQGLRLIYYSQIVNDFQKGDIAEGYSVSREKKESFPLTVTSAQKNPTAFYLCASTRARDGYTFGSGTRLTVV.

This chain connects TRBV19 to TRBJ2-3; 11 bases align to TRBD2. V dropped 5 bases and J dropped 4; count of bases not matched to a gene: 8. The CDR3 runs 16 residues. Germline V CDR1 and CDR2: LNHDA, SQIVND (reference sequence). The DNA for the CDR3 is TGTGCCAGTAGTCCGAGGACTAGCGGGTTTTCAGATACGCAGTATTTT. Translated: CASSPRTSGFSDTQYF.

The CDR3 nucleotides are TGTGCCAGCAGCTTGGGACTTCAGGGGGCGGGCACTGAAGCTTTCTTT. Amino acid sequence: CASSLGLQGAGTEAFF. The V and J genes are TRBV5-6 and TRBJ1-1; 8 bases map to TRBD1. CDR1 is SGHDT, CDR2 YYEEEE, per germline. The CDR3 covers 16 residues. The V and J ends lost 0 bases and 4 bases, in that order; junction bases with no gene match: 8.

With respect to this clone: Other DNA sequences of this sample code for an identical CDR3. The V gene is TRBV5-1, the J gene TRBJ1-1; D gene ambiguous. V dropped 1 base and J dropped 0 bases, with 7 bases sitting between them. CDR1 SGHRS and CDR2 YFSETQ come from the germline V gene. CDR3 size: 14 residues. The CDR3 DNA sequence: TGCGCCAGCAGCTTGACGGGCATGAACACTGAAGCTTTCTTT. It codes for CASSLTGMNTEAFF. Supplemented by reference TRBV5-1 and TRBJ1-1, the full variable domain reads KAGVTQTPRYLIKTRGQQVTLSCSPISGHRSVSWYQQTPGQGLQFLFEYFSETQRNKGNFPGRFSGRQFSNSRSEMNVSTLELGDSALYLCASSLTGMNTEAFFGQGTRLTVV.

The genes are TRBV7-9 and TRBJ2-5, with D perhaps matching TRBD2 (5 bases). V lost 2 bases, J lost 3 bases, and 7 bases lay in between. The germline V gene encodes CDR1 SEHNR and CDR2 FQNEAQ (reference sequence). The CDR3 runs to 13 residues. The CDR3 loop is CASSLSGEETQYF. Here the CDR3 DNA reads TGTGCCAGCAGCTTATCCGGGGAAGAGACCCAGTACTTC.

This clone has just a few counts. The J gene is TRBJ1-5, the V gene TRBV10-1; possible D gene TRBD1, 5 bases. V was trimmed by 4 bases and J by 7 bases, leaving 11 bases between them. Germline CDR1 WNHNN, CDR2 SYGVQD (reference sequence). CDR3 size: 13 residues. CDR3 protein: CASSGKGSQPQHF. In DNA, the CDR3 is TGCGCCAGCAGTGGGAAGGGGAGCCAGCCCCAGCATTTT.

The J gene is TRBJ2-1, the V gene TRBV21-1; TRBD1 is the table's D call and was not checked against the DNA. TRBV21-1 is noted as a pseudogene. This CDR3 comprises 15 residues. The DNA for the CDR3 is TGTGCCAGCTTACACCGGGACAGGGACTACAATGAGCAGTTCTTC. It translates to CASLHRDRDYNEQFF.

V and J are TRBV5-4 and TRBJ2-1, with 7 bases identical to TRBD1. The J segment lost 0 bases and the V segment lost 0 bases, leaving 3 bases of the junction unmatched. This CDR3 spans 16 amino acids. Germline V gene sequence: CDR1 SGHNT, CDR2 YYREEE (reference sequence). CDR3 sequence: CASSLGGTASYNEQFF. Written as DNA, the CDR3 is TGTGCCAGCAGCTTGGGGGGGACAGCCTCCTACAATGAGCAGTTCTTC. The entire variable domain, with the rest obtained from reference TRBV5-4 and TRBJ2-1, is as follows: ETGVTQSPTHLIKTRGQQVTLRCSSQSGHNTVSWYQQALGQGPQFIFQYYREEENGRGNFPPRFSGLQFPNYSSELNVNALELDDSALYLCASSLGGTASYNEQFFGPGTRLTVL.

CDR3 DNA sequence: TGTGCCAGCAGCACCGGACTAGCGGCCACAGATACGCAGTATTTT. As protein: CASSTGLAATDTQYF. The rearrangement links TRBV5-4 to TRBJ2-3; TRBD2 matches 10 bases. The V gene's germline CDR1 is SGHNT and CDR2 YYREEE (reference sequence). CDR3 length: 15 amino acids. The junction had 4 bases not matched to a gene; V was cut back by 4 bases and J by 2 bases.